This T cell receptor beta chain was captured by sequencing in a study of Graves' ophthalmopathy and Graves' hyperthyroidism. Findings of the study overall: Blood samples also showed most expanded thyroid clonotypes exceeding 0.001 frequency.

As the template, RNA transcripts were used to amplify TCR beta CDR3 regions. HTBI primers served in a first-round RT-PCR, which a second-round multiplex PCR followed. MiXCR, applied by TCRdb to the multiplex PCR reads, yields one record per CDR3 protein. Of some 390,000 distinct CDR3 sequences in the sample, 15% to 20% were seen once. V lost 0 bases and J lost 0; bases outside the gene matches: 8. Germline lookup yields CDR1 SGHRS and CDR2 YFSETQ. This CDR3 comprises 17 residues. Symptoms, serum thyroxine and TRAb, thyroid ultrasound, and orbital computed tomography formed the diagnostic basis. The authors isolated PBMCs from around 10 ml of fresh peripheral blood. This clonotype was recorded many times. Its antigen is as yet unknown.

Sequenced material: peripheral blood. The chain combines TRBV5-1 with TRBJ1-1, with TRBD1 identical over 7 bases. This clonotype originated in a woman aged 18-29 years with Graves' ophthalmopathy. The CDR3 DNA follows: TGCGCCAGCAGCTTGGGGGCCAGGGGGGGAATGAACACTGAAGCTTTCTTT. Amino acid sequence: CASSLGARGGMNTEAFF.